This TCR beta chain was sequenced during a study of cytomegalovirus exposure and HLA in healthy donors. Study information: A preliminary data release comprised around 90 million unique TCRs obtained from HLA-typed donors. Study-wide results and limits: Diagnosis of cytomegalovirus status made by the classifier reportedly showed high specificity and sensitivity. In a later analysis, across HLA loci, associated TCR counts were highest for DRB1, lowest for HLA-C. TCR beta V- and J-gene trimming, according to a later analysis, was linked to a missense DCLRE1C variant.

Primers: 60 Vbeta forward and 13 Jbeta reverse. The repertoire was sequenced with immunoSEQ multiplex PCR; TCRdb's copy has only in-frame clones and lacks some. The repertoire holds fewer than 250,000 clones, approximately 80% seen once, with roughly 0.75% in the top ten. Worth noting for this clone: Its specificity is unknown.

With V trimmed by 2 bases and J by 7 bases, 7 bases remained unmatched. This CDR3 region has 15 residues. The V gene's germline CDR1 is MNHEY and CDR2 SMNVEV (reference sequence). This chain joins TRBV27 and TRBJ2-1; 8 nucleotides agree with TRBD1. What was sequenced was PBMCs. This TCR was recovered from a boy aged 2 to 9 in good health and CMV-seronegative. In DNA form, the CDR3 reads TGTGCCAGCAGTTTAGGGTTCACAGGGGGGAATGAGCAGTTCTTC. Its protein is CASSLGFTGGNEQFF.